This record concerns one TCR beta chain sequence. Germline CDR1 and CDR2: MGHRA and YSYEKL. V gave up 1 base and J gave up 4 bases; unmatched junction bases: 11. The CDR3 extends over 17 amino acids. Original processing methods: Reference gene primers were amplified, and this amplification served to estimate nucleated cell counts. Assay: immunoSEQ multiplex PCR; the TCRdb copy retains only in-frame clones and omits some. V, J and clone size are those of that table, while D and trimming were read from the DNA. Of about 140,000 clones in the sample, approximately 86% were seen once. This specimen comes from a study of blood T cell repertoires in COVID-19. The wider study: COVID-19 samples, acute and convalescent, were from the United States, Italy and Spain. Sample material is recorded as cDNA or gDNA derived from T cells, B-cell-depleted T cells, or PBMCs.

Sequencing used peripheral blood. The receptor's source is a human donor in a cohort sampled during active COVID-19. The J gene is TRBJ1-1, the V gene TRBV4-1; 8 nucleotides line up with TRBD1. CDR3 region: CASSQVQTGVRGTEAFF. DNA for the CDR3: TGCGCCAGCAGCCAAGTTCAGACAGGGGTCCGTGGCACTGAAGCTTTCTTT.